This TCR beta chain was sequenced in a study of shared clonotypes between healthy human individuals (dated by TCRdb to 2020 to 2021). General notes on the study: The cohort comprised a couple of women and a few men aged 18 to 49 years. Libraries were prepared and TCR repertoires were sequenced by different laboratories using diverse techniques, in order to increase sequencing depth and limit assay-specific biases. To estimate repertoire size and how much clonotypes are shared between individuals, the study performed deep sequencing of blood TCR repertoires from about five healthy adults. For each donor, CD4 naive and CD4 memory were each given three plates, CD8 naive was given two plates, and CD8 memory was given one plate. Leukapheresis yielded between about 0.85 and 10 billion PBMCs per donor. Results and caveats for the whole study, not just this receptor: Larger estimated clonotype richness was generally found for naive subsets than for memory subsets. Pairwise subsampling indicated that sequencing depth was expected to affect the degree of clonotype sharing among donors. Sampling was limited to blood, and TCR repertoires in tissue likely differ from TCR repertoires in blood. Clonotypes shared by all four sorted-subset donors showed higher generation probabilities than non-shared clonotypes. Incomplete sequencing was indicated by rarefaction of sorted-subset datasets, despite the large sequencing depth. Approximately 4.8% of naive CD4, 3.5% of naive CD8, about 2.1% of memory CD4, and 0.35% to 0.5% of memory CD8 clonotypes were shared across a few donors. The small number of donors limited the genetic and exposure-history diversity represented.

A word on this clone: There is no known antigen for this receptor. One base away there is no much larger clone; base qualities are not given.

The germline V gene gives CDR1 as MGHRA and CDR2 as YSYEKL. CDR3 length: 16 amino acids, cysteine to phenylalanine. The sequence is cut down to CDR3 DNA, 48 bases in frame from base 1. V loses 1 base, J loses 7 bases, and the germline ends lie 17 bases apart. Using the deep immunoSEQ assay, TCR CDR3 regions were amplified from genomic DNA by multiplex PCR. Genomic DNA extracted from each cell subset was distributed evenly over all wells of several immunoSEQ 96-well plates, and each plate served as one replicate. Each replicate PCR for sorted subsets received approximately 200 ng genomic DNA, equal to roughly 30,000 T cell genomes. Purified libraries were measured with a Qubit 3.0 fluorometer, size-checked on a Bioanalyzer 2100, and measured again with the KAPA Library Quantification kit. A separate single-read 150-cycle Illumina NextSeq 550 flow cell was used to sequence each immunoSEQ 96-well plate. Under the source paper's analysis protocol: Because only junctional sequences without quality scores were contained in the immunoSEQ output, filtering matching that applied to full-length reads could not be performed. To assign V/J genes and CDR3, sequences were annotated against IMGT germline references using PyIR, a Python wrapper for IgBLAST v1.9. Reads with weak V/J assignments (E-value above 1e-6), missing CDR3, stop codons, out-of-frame junctions, or ambiguous translated residues were removed. V3J clonotypes were defined as sequences sharing an identical inferred V gene, J gene, and CDR3 amino acid sequence. Percentage overlap between repertoires was calculated by dividing the number of shared unique clonotypes by the size of the smaller repertoire. Repertoire richness was assessed with RTK rarefaction, the Chao1 estimator, and Recon v2.1 estimates of unobserved clonotypes. Generation probabilities for all TCRbeta clonotypes obtained by the gDNA method from a few donors were computed using OLGA. Not all clones reach the TCRdb copy of this immuneACCESS table, which keeps in-frame sequences only. Checked studies attribute under half of the gap to unresolved V genes and leave the rest unexplained. The D gene and trimming were derived from the DNA, and the V and J assignments and clone size from that table. Present in this sample are millions of clones, just over 90% of which were seen just once. The ten most abundant clones make up 0.39% of the sample.

The donors were healthy, HIV-negative adults who had no recently reported acute infections or vaccinations. Every donor was a Caucasian adult residing in Nashville, Tennessee, USA. CD4+ T cells were enriched by magnetic negative selection, after which naive cells were positively selected on CD45RA and the negative fraction was taken as the memory subset. Blood was collected by leukapheresis, and PBMCs were isolated by Ficoll-Histopaque density gradient centrifugation and then cryopreserved in liquid nitrogen vapor phase. Analytical flow cytometry was used to check the purity and quantity of every magnetically sorted T cell population. Genomic DNA was isolated from each sorted fraction and quantified by UV absorbance on a Nanodrop 2000c.

The sequencing sample was made of naive CD4+ T cells from PBMCs. The cell subset or site label on this specimen signifies: CD45RA+ positively selected. This receptor was taken from a young man in good health. Some clones in this sample may be carry-over from other donors' samples. The V gene is TRBV4-1 and the J gene is TRBJ1-5, with an unclear D gene assignment. The sequenced DNA is TGCGCCAGCAGCCAAGTCGGGCGGGGTTCTTGGCAGCCCCAGCATTTT. The encoded protein is CASSQVGRGSWQPQHF.